Listed here are 18 T cell receptor beta chains from one sample, sequenced in a study of early stage breast cancer tumors. Method: immunoSEQ multiplex PCR; TCRdb's copy keeps in-frame clones and lacks some. The data contain about 31,000 clones, approximately 70% of them singletons. Sequencing was performed on blood. Every receptor here comes from a person aged 40-50 years with breast cancer.

The count of this clone is one. This rearrangement joins TRBV5-1 to TRBJ2-1, with 7 bases aligning to TRBD2. The CDR3 runs to 15 residues. Germline V gene lookup returns CDR1 SGHRS and CDR2 YFSETQ. J gave up 5 bases and V 0 bases, and 5 bases lay outside the gene matches. The CDR3 reads CASSLEGRAHNEQFF. The DNA of the CDR3 is TGCGCCAGCAGCTTGGAGGGGAGGGCCCACAATGAGCAGTTCTTC.

This clone has a single count. The rearrangement links TRBV4-3 to TRBJ2-7; 9 bases match TRBD1. The CDR3 spans 19 residues. Per germline, CDR1 LGHNA and CDR2 YSLEER. V shed 3 bases, J shed 3 bases, and the junction held 18 bases outside the gene matches. In DNA, the CDR3 is TGCGCCAGCAGCCAGGGTTTTGCTAAACAGGGGGCTCAAGGCTACGAGCAGTACTTC. Protein product: CASSQGFAKQGAQGYEQYF.

This clone appeared once. This chain joins TRBV18 and TRBJ2-5; D unresolved. The CDR3 is made up of 14 amino acids. V was clipped by 3 bases and J by 5 bases, with 13 bases between them. The germline CDR1 and CDR2 sequences are KGHSH and LQKENI. The CDR3 spells CASSPIDFDETQYF. For the CDR3, the DNA is TGTGCCAGCTCACCGATCGATTTCGACGAGACCCAGTACTTC.

DNA of the CDR3: TGTGCCAGCAGGCCGGGCCCCACAGATACGCAGTATTTT. The encoded protein is CASRPGPTDTQYF. V is TRBV5-5 and J is TRBJ2-3, with unresolved D. Germline assignment: CDR1 SGHKS and CDR2 YYEKEE (reference sequence). The length of the CDR3 is 13 residues. With 5 bases removed from V and 2 bases from J, the gap between germline ends came to 9 bases.

The table lists this clone with a count of one. The chain carries TRBV15 and TRBJ2-7; 10 bases align to TRBD2. CDR1 is LNHNV, CDR2 YYDKDF, per germline (reference sequence). The CDR3 covers 16 residues. V shed 0 bases, J shed 7 bases, and the junction held 9 bases outside the gene matches. DNA for the CDR3: TGTGCCACCAGCAGAGATTTACTAGCGGGACGGGGGGAGCAGTACTTC. Protein sequence: CATSRDLLAGRGEQYF. Full variable domain (missing parts from reference TRBV15 and TRBJ2-7): DAMVIQNPRYQVTQFGKPVTLSCSQTLNHNVMYWYQQKSSQAPKLLFHYYDKDFNNEADTPDNFQSRRPNTSFCFLDIRSPGLGDTAMYLCATSRDLLAGRGEQYFGPGTRLTVT.

This clone was detected a few times. CDR3: CASSEYRAVGQPQHF. CDR3 DNA sequence: TGTGCCAGCAGTGAATACCGTGCTGTTGGACAGCCCCAGCATTTT. V usage is TRBV2 and J usage is TRBJ1-5; D not certain. The length of the CDR3 is 15 residues. Trimming left V 2 bases short and J 7 bases short, with 15 bases between. From germline, CDR1 is SNHLY and CDR2 FYNNEI.

The rearrangement joins TRBV18 to TRBJ2-5; possible D gene TRBD2, 6 bases. This CDR3 contains 13 residues. Germline V gene sequence: CDR1 KGHSH, CDR2 LQKENI. V shed 3 bases and J shed 4 bases, with 9 bases lying between them. For the CDR3, the DNA is TGTGCCAGCTCACCCGGGACTGTAGAGACCCAGTACTTC. It specifies CASSPGTVETQYF.

This chain connects TRBV18 to TRBJ1-1; 8 bases map to TRBD1. This CDR3 contains 15 residues. Looked up from germline, CDR1 is KGHSH and CDR2 is LQKENI. V dropped 3 bases and J dropped 4; count of bases not matched to a gene: 7. The chain's CDR3 is CASSPLGTGATEAFF. DNA of the CDR3: TGTGCCAGCTCACCGCTGGGGACAGGAGCCACTGAAGCTTTCTTT.

CDR3 bases: TGCGCCAGCAGCCAAGGATCTGGGGGCGGCTATGGCTACACCTTC. Amino acids: CASSQGSGGGYGYTF. The chain links TRBV4-3 to TRBJ1-2; possible D gene TRBD1, 6 bases. The CDR3 is 15 amino acids. Looked up from germline, CDR1 is LGHNA and CDR2 is YSLEER. V gave up 1 base and J gave up 4 bases, with 13 bases separating them.

This clone was observed a handful of times. The chain combines TRBV19 with TRBJ2-3; TRBD2 agrees at 8 bases. The V segment lost 7 bases and the J segment 5 bases; nucleotides outside the gene matches: 17. The V gene's germline CDR1 is LNHDA and CDR2 SQIVND (reference sequence). This CDR3 region has 17 residues. CDR3 sequence (DNA): TGTGCCAGTACCTCAAGGGTGGCGGGAGGAGCTTTAGATACGCAGTATTTT. Encoded protein: CASTSRVAGGALDTQYF. The whole variable domain, remainder taken from reference TRBV19 and TRBJ2-3, is DGGITQSPKYLFRKEGQNVTLSCEQNLNHDAMYWYRQDPGQGLRLIYYSQIVNDFQKGDIAEGYSVSREKKESFPLTVTSAQKNPTAFYLCASTSRVAGGALDTQYFGPGTRLTVL.

The V and J genes are TRBV5-1 and TRBJ2-3; TRBD1 matches 8 bases. The V segment lost 3 bases and the J segment 2 bases; nucleotides outside the gene matches: 2. Germline CDR1 is SGHRS and CDR2 is YFSETQ. The CDR3 sequence is 14 residues long. CDR3 coding DNA: TGCGCCAGCAGCTCGGGACAGGACACAGATACGCAGTATTTT. It is translated as CASSSGQDTDTQYF. Drawing the rest from reference TRBV5-1 and TRBJ2-3, the complete variable domain is KAGVTQTPRYLIKTRGQQVTLSCSPISGHRSVSWYQQTPGQGLQFLFEYFSETQRNKGNFPGRFSGRQFSNSRSEMNVSTLELGDSALYLCASSSGQDTDTQYFGPGTRLTVL.

This clone has a single count. The chain couples TRBV5-6 to TRBJ2-2; 10 bases fit TRBD1. Trimming at V came to 1 base and at J to 2 bases, leaving 2 bases not matched to a gene. This CDR3 comprises 16 residues. Germline lookup yields CDR1 SGHDT and CDR2 YYEEEE. The CDR3 is CASSLRDRGNTGELFF. As DNA, the CDR3 is TGTGCCAGCAGCTTGCGGGACAGGGGAAACACCGGGGAGCTGTTTTTT. Full variable domain (missing parts from reference TRBV5-6 and TRBJ2-2): DAGVTQSPTHLIKTRGQQVTLRCSPKSGHDTVSWYQQALGQGPQFIFQYYEEEERQRGNFPDRFSGHQFPNYSSELNVNALLLGDSALYLCASSLRDRGNTGELFFGEGSRLTVL.

This clone appeared a few times. J is TRBJ1-5 and V is TRBV2; TRBD1 agrees at 8 bases. V trimming: 5 bases; J trimming: 0 bases; junction bases outside the gene matches: 3. Looked up from germline, CDR1 is SNHLY and CDR2 is FYNNEI. The CDR3 loop spans 15 amino acids. CDR3 region: CASSLDRGSNQPQHF. For the CDR3, the DNA is TGTGCCAGCAGTTTAGACAGGGGTAGCAATCAGCCCCAGCATTTT.

The gene calls are TRBV21-1 and TRBJ1-5. TRBV21-1 represents a pseudogene. The CDR3 runs to 13 residues. The CDR3: CASSGGGNQPQHF. The CDR3 nucleotides read TGTGCCAGCAGCGGAGGAGGCAATCAGCCCCAGCATTTT.

CDR3 in amino acids: CASSQEGLDHGYTF. The CDR3 DNA is TGTGCCAGCAGCCAAGAAGGGTTGGATCATGGCTACACCTTC. V and J are TRBV4-2 and TRBJ1-2, with D unresolved. Trimming shortened V by 0 bases and J by 6 bases, and 11 bases separated the two germline ends. CDR1 is LGHNA and CDR2 is YNFKEQ in the germline V gene. The length of the CDR3 is 14 residues.

This sequence joins TRBV9 and TRBJ2-7, with 7 bases lining up with TRBD2. The trim removed 4 bases at V and 5 bases at J, leaving 6 bases unmatched. Germline CDR1 SGDLS, CDR2 YYNGEE. The CDR3 is 13 residues long. For the CDR3, the DNA is TGTGCCAGCAGCCCCCGGGGGGTCCACGAGCAGTACTTC. Translating it yields CASSPRGVHEQYF.

CDR3 amino acids: CASSTLRDNEQFF. The CDR3 DNA reads as TGTGCCAGCAGTACCCTCAGGGACAATGAGCAGTTCTTC. The V gene is TRBV6-1, the J gene TRBJ2-1; TRBD1 is a possible D gene (5 bases). The CDR3 loop spans 13 amino acids. The V gene's germline CDR1 is MNHNS and CDR2 SASEGT. Between the trimmed V and J ends, which lost 5 bases and 5 bases, there was a span of 10 bases.

This rearrangement joins TRBV28 to TRBJ1-5; D perhaps matches TRBD1 (5 bases). The length of the CDR3 is 13 residues. The V gene lost 8 bases and the J gene lost 4 bases, with 12 bases spanning the gap. CDR1 is MDHEN, CDR2 SYDVKM, per germline. CDR3 in amino acids: CASFSTANQPQHF. The CDR3 DNA sequence: TGTGCCAGCTTTTCGACAGCTAATCAGCCCCAGCATTTT.